The entry below describes one T cell receptor (beta chain). This sample stems from a study of early T cells in non-severe SARS-CoV-2 infection. Germline CDR1 WSHSY, CDR2 SAAADI. The CDR3 consists of 15 residues. V shed 7 bases and J shed 3 bases, with 19 bases lying between them. Tagging with unique molecular identifiers was applied to individual cDNA molecules. One entry per CDR3 protein results from TCRdb running MiXCR on the 5' RACE reads. This sample has roughly 97,000 distinct CDR3 sequences, with 9.5% to 11% found just once. The source is an adult who was a healthcare worker with PCR-confirmed SARS-CoV-2 infection or an uninfected control (not recorded which). The chain has TRBV10-2 and TRBJ2-7; unclear D gene. The sample here was whole blood, taken at baseline. CDR3 DNA: TGCGCCAGCACGCGATTGAGAAACAGAATCTACGAGCAGTACTTC. Encoded protein: CASTRLRNRIYEQYF.